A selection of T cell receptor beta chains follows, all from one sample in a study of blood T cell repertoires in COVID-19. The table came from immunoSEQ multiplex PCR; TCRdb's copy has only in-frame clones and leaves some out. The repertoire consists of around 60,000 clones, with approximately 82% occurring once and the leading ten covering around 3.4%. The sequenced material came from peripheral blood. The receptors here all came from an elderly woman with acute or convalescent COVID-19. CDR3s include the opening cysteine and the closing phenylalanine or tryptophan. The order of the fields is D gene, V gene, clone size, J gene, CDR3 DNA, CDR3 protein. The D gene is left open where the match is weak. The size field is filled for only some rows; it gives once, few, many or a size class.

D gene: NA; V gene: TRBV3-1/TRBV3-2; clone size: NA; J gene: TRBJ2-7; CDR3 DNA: TGTGCCAGCAGCCACTTCTACGAGCAGTACTTC; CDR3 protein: CASSHFYEQYF
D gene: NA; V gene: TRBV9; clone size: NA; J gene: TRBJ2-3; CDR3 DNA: TGTGCCAGCAGCGTAGCGGGATGGGGGCAGCTCACAGATACGCAGTATTTT; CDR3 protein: CASSVAGWGQLTDTQYF
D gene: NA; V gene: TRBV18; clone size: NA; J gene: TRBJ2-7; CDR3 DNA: TGTGCCAGCTCACCAAAGTCACGGAGCTCCTACGAGCAGTACTTC; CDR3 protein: CASSPKSRSSYEQYF
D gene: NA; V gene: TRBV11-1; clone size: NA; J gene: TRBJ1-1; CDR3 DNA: TGTGCCAGCAGCCCGCGGGGGGGCGGTGAAGCTTTCTTT; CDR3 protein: CASSPRGGGEAFF
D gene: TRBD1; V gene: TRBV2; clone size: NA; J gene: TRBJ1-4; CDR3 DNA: TGTGCCAGCAGTGCCGGGACAGGGGATGAAAAACTGTTTTTT; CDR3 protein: CASSAGTGDEKLFF
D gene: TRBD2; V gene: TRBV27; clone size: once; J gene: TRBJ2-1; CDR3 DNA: TGTGCCAGCAGTCCTTGGACTAGCGCCTACAATGAGCAGTTCTTC; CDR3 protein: CASSPWTSAYNEQFF
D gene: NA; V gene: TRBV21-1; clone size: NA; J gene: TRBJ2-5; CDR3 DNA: TGTGCCAGCAGCAAGGGCGGACCCCTGGGGCAGACCCAGTACTTC; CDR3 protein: CASSKGGPLGQTQYF
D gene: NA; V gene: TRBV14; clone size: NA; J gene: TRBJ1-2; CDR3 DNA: TGTGCCAGCAGCCAATATCAGGGGAATGGCTACACCTTC; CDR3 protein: CASSQYQGNGYTF
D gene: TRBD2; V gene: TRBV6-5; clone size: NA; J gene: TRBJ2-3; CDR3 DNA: TGTGCCAGCAGCGTAGCGGGAGGGCTAGATACGCAGTATTTT; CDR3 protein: CASSVAGGLDTQYF
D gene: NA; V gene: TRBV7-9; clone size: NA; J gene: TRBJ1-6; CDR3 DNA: TGTGCCAGCAGCTCGGGGGGTAATTCACCCCTCCACTTT; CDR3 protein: CASSSGGNSPLHF
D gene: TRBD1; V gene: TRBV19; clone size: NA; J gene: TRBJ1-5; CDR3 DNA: TGTGCCAGTAGCCCGACAGGGGGTTACCAGCCCCAGCATTTT; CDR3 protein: CASSPTGGYQPQHF
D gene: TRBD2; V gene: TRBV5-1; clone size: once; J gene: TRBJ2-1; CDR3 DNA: TGCGCCAGCAGCTTGCTAGCGGGGGGCTCTAGGTCCTACAATGAGCAGTTCTTC; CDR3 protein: CASSLLAGGSRSYNEQFF
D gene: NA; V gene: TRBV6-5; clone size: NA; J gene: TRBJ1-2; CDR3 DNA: TGTGCCAGCAGTTGGAGGGGTGGCTACACCTTC; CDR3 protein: CASSWRGGYTF
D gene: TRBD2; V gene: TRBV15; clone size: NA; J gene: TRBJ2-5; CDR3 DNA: TGTGCCACCAGCAGATCGGGACTAGGTTTCCTTTGGGAGACCCAGTACTTC; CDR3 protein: CATSRSGLGFLWETQYF
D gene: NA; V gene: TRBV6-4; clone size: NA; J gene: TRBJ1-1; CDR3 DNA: TGTGCCAGCACCCGTAATCAGGCCGACACTGAAGCTTTCTTT; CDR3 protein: CASTRNQADTEAFF
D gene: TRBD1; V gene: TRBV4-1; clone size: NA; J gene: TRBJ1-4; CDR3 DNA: TGCGCCAGCAGCCTTCTCGGGGGGACAGGTAACGAAAAACTGTTTTTT; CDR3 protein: CASSLLGGTGNEKLFF
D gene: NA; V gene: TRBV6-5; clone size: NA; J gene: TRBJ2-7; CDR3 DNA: TGTGCCAGCAGTTACTCGGGTCAGGGAGGCGACGAGCAGTACTTC; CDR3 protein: CASSYSGQGGDEQYF
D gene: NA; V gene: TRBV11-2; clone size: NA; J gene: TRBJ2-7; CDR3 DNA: TGTGCCAGCAGCTTTCTCCGGGACTACGAGCAGTACTTC; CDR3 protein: CASSFLRDYEQYF
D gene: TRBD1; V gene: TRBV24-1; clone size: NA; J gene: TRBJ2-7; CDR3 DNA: TGTGCCACCAGTGCCAAAGGACAGGGGGTTGCCTACGAGCAGTACTTC; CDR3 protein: CATSAKGQGVAYEQYF
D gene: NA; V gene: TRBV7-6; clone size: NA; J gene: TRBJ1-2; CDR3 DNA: TGTGCCAGCAGCTTAGAAGGGGACTATGGCTACACCTTC; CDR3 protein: CASSLEGDYGYTF
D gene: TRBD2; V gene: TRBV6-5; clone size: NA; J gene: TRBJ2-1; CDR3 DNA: TGTGCCAGCAGACCCGGGACTAGCGGGACCAATGAGCAGTTCTTC; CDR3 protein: CASRPGTSGTNEQFF
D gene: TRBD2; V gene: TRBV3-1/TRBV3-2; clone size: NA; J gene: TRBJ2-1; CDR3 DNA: TGTGCCAGCAGCCAACTAGCGGGAGGTGCCTACAATGAGCAGTTCTTC; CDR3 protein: CASSQLAGGAYNEQFF
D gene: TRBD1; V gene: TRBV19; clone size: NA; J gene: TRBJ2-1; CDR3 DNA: TGTGCCAGTAGTAAACCCGGGACAGGGCTCTCCTACAATGAGCAGTTCTTC; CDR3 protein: CASSKPGTGLSYNEQFF
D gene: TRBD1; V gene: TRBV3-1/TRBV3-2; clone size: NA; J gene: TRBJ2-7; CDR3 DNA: TGTGCCAGCAGCCTCCGGACAGGGACCTCCTACGAGCAGTACTTC; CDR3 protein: CASSLRTGTSYEQYF
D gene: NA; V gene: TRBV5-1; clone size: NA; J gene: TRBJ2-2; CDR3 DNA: TGCGCCAGCAGCCGGTCCTGGGAGGATGGGGAGCTGTTTTTT; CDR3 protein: CASSRSWEDGELFF
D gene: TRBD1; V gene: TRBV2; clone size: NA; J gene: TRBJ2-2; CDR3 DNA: TGTGCCAGCGGGACAGGTAGCACCGGGGAGCTGTTTTTT; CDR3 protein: CASGTGSTGELFF
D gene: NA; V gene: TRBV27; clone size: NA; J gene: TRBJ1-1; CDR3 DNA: TGTGCCAGCAGTACCCGGGGGGGGTCGAACACTGAAGCTTTCTTT; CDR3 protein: CASSTRGGSNTEAFF
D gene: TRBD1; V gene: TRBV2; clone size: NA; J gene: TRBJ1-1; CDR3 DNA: TGTGCCACCAGACAGGGTTACGCTCCTCACACTGAAGCTTTCTTT; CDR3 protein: CATRQGYAPHTEAFF